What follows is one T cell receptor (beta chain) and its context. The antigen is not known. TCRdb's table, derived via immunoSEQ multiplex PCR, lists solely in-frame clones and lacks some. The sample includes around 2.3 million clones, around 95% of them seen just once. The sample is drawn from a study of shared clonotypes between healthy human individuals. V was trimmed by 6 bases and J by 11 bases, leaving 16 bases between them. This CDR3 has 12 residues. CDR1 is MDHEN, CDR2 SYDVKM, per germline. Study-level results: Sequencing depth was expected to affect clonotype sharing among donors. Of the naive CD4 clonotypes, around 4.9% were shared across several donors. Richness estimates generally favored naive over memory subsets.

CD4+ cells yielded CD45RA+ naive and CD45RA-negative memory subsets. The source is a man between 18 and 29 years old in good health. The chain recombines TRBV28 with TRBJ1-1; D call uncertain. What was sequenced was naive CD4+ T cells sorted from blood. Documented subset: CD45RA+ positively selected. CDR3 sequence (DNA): TGTGCCAGCAGATTCGGACGGAATGTGGCTTTCTTT. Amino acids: CASRFGRNVAFF.